The 30 T cell receptor beta chains below were found in one sample sequenced in a study of T cell responses to AZD1222 COVID-19 vaccine. Measured with immunoSEQ multiplex PCR; TCRdb has only the in-frame clones, and not every one. This sample has about 76,000 clones, with approximately 88% found just once. The sample here was peripheral blood, taken on day 0 of MenACWY control vaccination. These receptors originate from an adult in good health.

The J gene is TRBJ2-3, the V gene TRBV7-9; D is ambiguous. The V end was cut by 5 bases, the J end by 5 bases, with 11 bases between. The CDR3 totals 13 residues. CDR1 is SEHNR and CDR2 is FQNEAQ in the germline V gene (reference sequence). CDR3: CASSIPPGDTQYF. Written as DNA, the CDR3 is TGTGCCAGCAGCATCCCCCCGGGAGATACGCAGTATTTT.

The rearrangement links TRBV28 to TRBJ2-7, with D uncertain. V lost 9 bases and J lost 9, with 9 bases in between. CDR3 length equals 9 residues. Germline values: CDR1 MDHEN, CDR2 SYDVKM. The DNA of the CDR3 is TGTGCCAGTAAGACGGGGCAGTACTTC. It encodes CASKTGQYF. The whole variable domain, remainder taken from reference TRBV28 and TRBJ2-7, is DVKVTQSSRYLVKRTGEKVFLECVQDMDHENMFWYRQDPGLGLRLIYFSYDVKMKEKGDIPEGYSVSREKKERFSLILESASTNQTSMYLCASKTGQYFGPGTRLTVT.

This chain joins TRBV4-3 and TRBJ1-6; D unresolved. In germline, CDR1 is LGHNA, CDR2 YSLEER. V lost 4 bases to trimming and J lost 3 bases, with 7 bases between them. This CDR3 region has 14 residues. The CDR3 nucleotides are TGCGCCAGCAGCCTTCCGGACTATAATTCACCCCTCCACTTT. Translating it yields CASSLPDYNSPLHF.

The chain uses TRBV28 and TRBJ2-2; a possible D gene is TRBD1 (6 bases). The germline CDR1 and CDR2 sequences are MDHEN and SYDVKM. The germline V and J ends were trimmed by 6 bases and 8 bases, with 10 bases remaining between them. This CDR3 has 12 residues. The CDR3 nucleotides are TGTGCCAGCAGGCTAGGGGGAGGGGAGCTGTTTTTT. This codes for CASRLGGGELFF.

The chain links TRBV28 to TRBJ1-2; possibly TRBD1 for D (5 bases). CDR1 is MDHEN and CDR2 is SYDVKM in the germline V gene. V shed 6 bases and J shed 7 bases, with 18 bases lying between them. The CDR3 extends over 14 amino acids. The CDR3, as DNA: TGTGCCAGCAGAGAGCTTAGGGGATGGGGTGGCTACACCTTC. Encoded protein: CASRELRGWGGYTF.

In its sample, this clone was seen once. V and J are TRBV6-5 and TRBJ1-4, with TRBD1 identical over 8 bases. Losses at the gene ends were 4 bases for V and 2 bases for J; bases not matched to a gene: 6. This CDR3 spans 16 amino acids. In germline, CDR1 is MNHEY, CDR2 SVGAGI. CDR3 protein: CASSWDRSVTNEKLFF. The CDR3 DNA reads TGTGCCAGCAGTTGGGACAGGAGTGTGACTAATGAAAAACTGTTTTTT.

The DNA for the CDR3 is TGTGCCAGCCGGCGAGCGGGAGGTACCTCCTACGAGCAGTACTTC. It specifies CASRRAGGTSYEQYF. The V call is TRBV2, the J call TRBJ2-7; TRBD2 matches 9 bases. The CDR3 length is 15 residues. Germline CDR1 and CDR2: SNHLY and FYNNEI. With 8 bases clipped from V and 0 bases from J, the junction kept 8 bases outside the gene matches.

The J gene is TRBJ2-7, the V gene TRBV25-1; no reliable D call. Germline CDR1 MGHDK, CDR2 SYGVNS. CDR3 length equals 14 residues. Trimming shortened V by 3 bases and J by 5 bases, and 14 bases separated the two germline ends. The CDR3 sequence: CASSEGTDANEQYF. CDR3 bases: TGTGCCAGCAGTGAGGGCACAGACGCGAACGAGCAGTACTTC.

Only one count was recorded for this clone. V usage is TRBV7-9 and J usage is TRBJ1-2; D might be TRBD1 (6 bases). V was trimmed by 2 bases and J by 6 bases, leaving 10 bases between them. Germline-derived CDR1 and CDR2 are SEHNR and FQNEAQ (reference sequence). This CDR3 spans 13 amino acids. The CDR3 coding sequence is TGTGCCAGCAGCTTAAGGACAGTAAATGGCTACACCTTC. Encoded protein: CASSLRTVNGYTF.

The sample holds one count of this clone. V usage is TRBV5-1 and J usage is TRBJ2-6; the match to TRBD1 covers 9 bases. Germline CDR1 reads SGHRS; CDR2 reads YFSETQ. Trimming cost V 2 bases and J 1 base; bases outside gene matches: 10. This CDR3 region has 19 residues. CDR3 sequence: CASSFAPGQGWSGANVLTF. The CDR3 coding sequence is TGCGCCAGCAGCTTTGCTCCGGGACAGGGATGGTCTGGGGCCAACGTCCTGACTTTC.

The chain is built from TRBV6-5 and TRBJ2-1, with 8 bases aligning to TRBD1. Germline values: CDR1 MNHEY, CDR2 SVGAGI. CDR3 length equals 14 residues. Trimming at V came to 5 bases and at J to 7 bases, leaving 7 bases not matched to a gene. The CDR3 is CASSQTGEMNEQFF. The CDR3 nucleotides read TGTGCCAGCAGTCAGACAGGGGAGATGAATGAGCAGTTCTTC.

This chain uses TRBV6-5 with TRBJ2-7; TRBD2 is a possible D gene (6 bases). The CDR3 spans 15 residues. The V and J ends lost 10 bases and 3 bases respectively, with 22 bases between them. Germline assignment: CDR1 MNHEY and CDR2 SVGAGI. The CDR3 sequence: CAIITPGLGFYEQYF. DNA of the CDR3: TGTGCCATCATCACTCCGGGACTGGGCTTCTACGAGCAGTACTTC.

The rearrangement links TRBV21-1 to TRBJ2-1; TRBD2, the D gene given by the table, was not confirmed from the DNA. TRBV21-1 is listed as a pseudogene. The CDR3 runs 14 residues. CDR3 DNA: TGTGCCAGCATACGGGAGGACCGTCCCCATGAGCAGTTCTTC. Amino acid sequence: CASIREDRPHEQFF.

This clone was observed a single time. The chain has TRBV7-9 and TRBJ2-3; 8 positions match TRBD1. V lost 5 bases to trimming and J lost 5 bases; unmatched junction nucleotides: 9. The CDR3 totals 15 residues. Germline-derived CDR1 and CDR2 are SEHNR and FQNEAQ (reference sequence). CDR3 nucleotides: TGTGCCAGCAGCCCCGGACAGGGTACGATAGATACGCAGTATTTT. This sequence encodes CASSPGQGTIDTQYF.

The V gene is TRBV28, the J gene TRBJ1-1; D gene uncertain. Per germline, CDR1 MDHEN and CDR2 SYDVKM. The V gene lost 8 bases and the J gene lost 1 base, with 8 bases spanning the gap. This CDR3 comprises 12 residues. The CDR3 loop is CASLLRNTEAFF. The CDR3 DNA is TGTGCCAGCCTTCTCCGGAACACTGAAGCTTTCTTT. Looking up the rest from reference TRBV28 and TRBJ1-1 gives the full variable domain: DVKVTQSSRYLVKRTGEKVFLECVQDMDHENMFWYRQDPGLGLRLIYFSYDVKMKEKGDIPEGYSVSREKKERFSLILESASTNQTSMYLCASLLRNTEAFFGQGTRLTVV.

V usage is TRBV18 and J usage is TRBJ2-2; 8 positions match TRBD2. The CDR3 is 15 residues long. CDR1 and CDR2 from the germline V gene are KGHSH and LQKENI. With 3 bases clipped from V and 5 bases from J, the junction kept 5 bases outside the gene matches. In nucleotides, the CDR3 is TGTGCCAGCTCACCGGCTAGCGGGCCGACCGGGGAGCTGTTTTTT. Translating gives CASSPASGPTGELFF.

This clone was counted between two and nine times. This chain joins TRBV6-2 or TRBV6-3 and TRBJ1-1; perhaps TRBD1 as D (6 bases). CDR3 size: 15 residues. Germline V gene lookup returns CDR1 MNHEY and CDR2 SVGEGT. The V and J ends lost 5 bases and 1 base respectively, with 14 bases between them. For the CDR3, the DNA is TGTGCCAGCAGTCGAGGTTTGACAGGGAACACTGAAGCTTTCTTT. It yields the protein CASSRGLTGNTEAFF.

The gene calls are TRBV4-2 and TRBJ2-1; 9 bases match TRBD2. The germline V gene has CDR1 LGHNA and CDR2 YNFKEQ. The CDR3 contains 14 residues. The trim removed 1 base at V and 9 bases at J, leaving 4 bases unmatched. The chain's CDR3 is CASSQAGLAVEQFF. The CDR3 DNA reads as TGTGCCAGCAGCCAAGCGGGACTAGCAGTTGAGCAGTTCTTC.

The gene calls are TRBV28 and TRBJ1-2; D unresolved. The CDR3 consists of 11 residues. V was pared by 8 bases and J by 5 bases, with 9 bases between. Germline CDR1 MDHEN, CDR2 SYDVKM. The DNA for the CDR3 is TGTGCCAGCGGGAGGGAATATGGCTACACCTTC. It specifies CASGREYGYTF.

The chain joins TRBV5-5 to TRBJ2-2; 7 bases line up with TRBD2. There are 17 residues in the CDR3. V dropped 0 bases and J dropped 7; count of bases not matched to a gene: 12. Germline V gene data show CDR1 as SGHKS and CDR2 as YYEKEE (reference sequence). The CDR3 is CASSLALARGFGGELFF. CDR3 DNA sequence: TGTGCCAGCAGCTTGGCACTAGCGAGAGGGTTTGGCGGGGAGCTGTTTTTT.

This clone was seen a few times. The chain joins TRBV5-5 to TRBJ2-7; 9 bases align to TRBD2. In germline, CDR1 is SGHKS, CDR2 YYEKEE (reference sequence). The CDR3 length is 14 residues. V lost 2 bases and J lost 2; bases outside the gene matches: 2. This CDR3 is CASSFSSGTYEQYF. In DNA form, the CDR3 reads TGTGCCAGCAGCTTCTCTAGCGGGACCTACGAGCAGTACTTC. The full variable domain, rest sourced from reference TRBV5-5 and TRBJ2-7, is DAGVTQSPTHLIKTRGQQVTLRCSPISGHKSVSWYQQVLGQGPQFIFQYYEKEERGRGNFPDRFSARQFPNYSSELNVNALLLGDSALYLCASSFSSGTYEQYFGPGTRLTVT.

This clone was seen a few times. The V and J genes are TRBV28 and TRBJ2-7; the match to TRBD1 covers 7 bases. Germline V gene sequence: CDR1 MDHEN, CDR2 SYDVKM. The junction had 11 bases not matched to a gene; V was cut back by 4 bases and J by 2 bases. This CDR3 has 16 residues. CDR3 DNA sequence: TGTGCCAGCAGTTCGTCCTCGGTGCAGGGGGCCTACGAGCAGTACTTC. Translating it yields CASSSSSVQGAYEQYF.

The V and J genes are TRBV27 and TRBJ1-1, with D tentatively TRBD1 (6 bases). The CDR3 runs 13 residues. The V gene's germline CDR1 is MNHEY and CDR2 SMNVEV (reference sequence). Trimming removed 5 bases at V and 4 bases at J, with 11 bases between. CDR3 sequence (DNA): TGTGCCAGCAGTACAGGGTTAGGCACTGAAGCTTTCTTT. It encodes CASSTGLGTEAFF.

CDR3 sequence reads: CASSYEASAYNEQFF. In nucleotides, the CDR3 is TGTGCCAGCAGTTACGAGGCTAGCGCATACAATGAGCAGTTCTTC. This rearrangement joins TRBV6-2 or TRBV6-3 to TRBJ2-1; D possibly corresponds to TRBD2 (6 bases). Germline lookup yields CDR1 MNHEY and CDR2 SVGEGT. V shed 2 bases and J shed 4 bases, with 12 bases lying between them. There are 15 residues in the CDR3.

The chain recombines TRBV30 with TRBJ1-6; 7 bases fit TRBD1. The CDR3 spans 15 residues. Trimming at V came to 0 bases and at J to 9 bases, leaving 8 bases not matched to a gene. Germline lookup yields CDR1 GTSNPN and CDR2 SVGIG (reference sequence). The CDR3 coding sequence is TGTGCCTGGAGTGTTGGGACAGCACCAATTTCACCCCTCCACTTT. Translating it yields CAWSVGTAPISPLHF. The full variable domain, its missing parts supplied by reference TRBV30 and TRBJ1-6, is SQTIHQWPATLVQPVGSPLSLECTVEGTSNPNLYWYRQAAGRGLQLLFYSVGIGQISSEVPQNLSASRPQDRQFILSSKKLLLSDSGFYLCAWSVGTAPISPLHFGNGTRLTVT.

This chain uses TRBV30 with TRBJ1-1, with a weak D call TRBD1 (6 bases). Per the germline V gene, CDR1 is GTSNPN and CDR2 is SVGIG (reference sequence). V was shortened by 2 bases and J by 11 bases, with 18 bases between the two germline ends. The CDR3 totals 13 residues. The CDR3 sequence is CAWSPFGGGRAFF. The DNA of the CDR3 is TGTGCCTGGAGTCCCTTCGGGGGCGGGAGGGCTTTCTTT.

This clone occurred a few times. This chain uses TRBV7-3 with TRBJ2-2; D uncertain. This CDR3 contains 16 residues. Germline CDR1 reads SGHTA; CDR2 reads FQGTGA. The ends were cut back, 5 bases at V and 0 bases at J, with 13 bases in the middle. CDR3 amino acids: CASSPKAKTNTGELFF. In DNA form, the CDR3 reads TGTGCCAGCAGCCCTAAGGCCAAGACGAACACCGGGGAGCTGTTTTTT.

A single count supports this clone. The chain employs TRBV21-1 and TRBJ1-5. TRBV21-1 constitutes a pseudogene. The CDR3 loop spans 17 amino acids. This CDR3 is CASSKEGARGAGQPQHF. The CDR3 nucleotides read TGTGCCAGCAGCAAGGAGGGGGCCCGGGGGGCAGGTCAGCCCCAGCATTTT.

This chain joins TRBV6-2 or TRBV6-3 and TRBJ2-1, with D maybe TRBD1 (5 bases). The CDR3 sequence is 15 residues long. CDR1 is MNHEY and CDR2 is SVGEGT in the germline V gene. V was pared by 6 bases and J by 3 bases, with 15 bases between. The CDR3 loop reads CASSRQSPLYNEQFF. CDR3 coding DNA: TGTGCCAGCAGCCGACAGTCCCCCCTCTACAATGAGCAGTTCTTC.

The chain recombines TRBV27 with TRBJ2-1, with unresolved D. Trimming cost V 5 bases and J 9 bases, with 8 bases left between them. Germline V gene sequence: CDR1 MNHEY, CDR2 SMNVEV (reference sequence). The CDR3 is made up of 11 amino acids. In DNA, the CDR3 is TGTGCCAGCAGTGCGCTTGGTGAGCAGTTCTTC. It translates to CASSALGEQFF.